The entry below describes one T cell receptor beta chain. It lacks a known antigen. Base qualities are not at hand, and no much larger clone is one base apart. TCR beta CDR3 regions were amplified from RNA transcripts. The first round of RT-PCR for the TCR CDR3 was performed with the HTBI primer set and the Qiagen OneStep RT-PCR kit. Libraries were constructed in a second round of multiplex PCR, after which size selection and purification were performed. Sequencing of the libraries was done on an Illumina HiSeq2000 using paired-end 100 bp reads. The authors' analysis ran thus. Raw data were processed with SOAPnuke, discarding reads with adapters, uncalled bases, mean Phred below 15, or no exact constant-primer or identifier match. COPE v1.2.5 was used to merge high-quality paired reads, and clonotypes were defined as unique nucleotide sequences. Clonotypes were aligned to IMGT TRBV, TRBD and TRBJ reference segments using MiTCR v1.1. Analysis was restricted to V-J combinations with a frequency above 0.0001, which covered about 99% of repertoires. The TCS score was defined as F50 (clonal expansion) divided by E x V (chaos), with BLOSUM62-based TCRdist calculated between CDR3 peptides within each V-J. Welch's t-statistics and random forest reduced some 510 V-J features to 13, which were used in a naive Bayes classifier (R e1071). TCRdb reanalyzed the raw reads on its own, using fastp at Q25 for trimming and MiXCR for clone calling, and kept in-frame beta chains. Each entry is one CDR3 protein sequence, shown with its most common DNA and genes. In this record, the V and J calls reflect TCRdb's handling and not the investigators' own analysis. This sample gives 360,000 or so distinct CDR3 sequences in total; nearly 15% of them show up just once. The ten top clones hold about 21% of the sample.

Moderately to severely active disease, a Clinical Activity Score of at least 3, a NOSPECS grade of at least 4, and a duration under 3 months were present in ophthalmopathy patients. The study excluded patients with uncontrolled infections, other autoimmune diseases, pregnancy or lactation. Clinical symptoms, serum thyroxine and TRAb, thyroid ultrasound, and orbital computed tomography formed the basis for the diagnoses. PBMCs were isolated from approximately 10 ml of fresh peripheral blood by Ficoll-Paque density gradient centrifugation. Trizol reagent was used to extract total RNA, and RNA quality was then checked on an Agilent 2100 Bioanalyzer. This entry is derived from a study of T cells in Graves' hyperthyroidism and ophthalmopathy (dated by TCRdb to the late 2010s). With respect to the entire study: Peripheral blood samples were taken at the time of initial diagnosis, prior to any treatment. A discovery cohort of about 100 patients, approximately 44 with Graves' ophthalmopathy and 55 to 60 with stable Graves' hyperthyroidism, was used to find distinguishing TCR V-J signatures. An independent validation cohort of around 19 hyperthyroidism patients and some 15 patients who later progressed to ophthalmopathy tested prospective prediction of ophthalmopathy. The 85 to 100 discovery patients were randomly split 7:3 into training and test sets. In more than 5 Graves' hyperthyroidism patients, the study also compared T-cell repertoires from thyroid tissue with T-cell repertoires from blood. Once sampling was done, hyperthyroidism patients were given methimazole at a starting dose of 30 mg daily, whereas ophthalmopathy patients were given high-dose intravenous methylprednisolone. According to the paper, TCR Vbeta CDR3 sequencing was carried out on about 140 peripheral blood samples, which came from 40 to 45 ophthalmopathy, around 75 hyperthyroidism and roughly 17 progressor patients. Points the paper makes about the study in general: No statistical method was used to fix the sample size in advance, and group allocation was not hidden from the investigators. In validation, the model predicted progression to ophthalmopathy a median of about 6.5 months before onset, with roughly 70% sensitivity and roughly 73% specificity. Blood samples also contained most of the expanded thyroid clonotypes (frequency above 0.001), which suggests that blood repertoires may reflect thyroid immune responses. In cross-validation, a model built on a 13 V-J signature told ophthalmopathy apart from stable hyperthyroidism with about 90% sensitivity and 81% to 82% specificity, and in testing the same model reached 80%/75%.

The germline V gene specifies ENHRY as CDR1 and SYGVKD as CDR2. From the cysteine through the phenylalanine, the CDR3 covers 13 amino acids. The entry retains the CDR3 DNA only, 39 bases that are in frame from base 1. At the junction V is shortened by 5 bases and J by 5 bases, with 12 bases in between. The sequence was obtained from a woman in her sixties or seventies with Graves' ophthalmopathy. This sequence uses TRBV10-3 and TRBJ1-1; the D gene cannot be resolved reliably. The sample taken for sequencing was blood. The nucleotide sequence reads TGTGCCATCAGTATAAGCTTGGGGACTGAAGCTTTCTTT. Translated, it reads CAISISLGTEAFF.